The clone carrying this T cell receptor beta chain was found a few times. Antigen specificity is unknown. This table comes from immunoSEQ multiplex PCR, and its TCRdb copy is limited to in-frame clones, with some not included. This table holds about 2.1 million clones, about 93% found once. This CDR3 region has 15 residues. V shed 4 bases, J shed 6 bases, and the junction held 7 bases outside the gene matches. CDR1 and CDR2 (germline): LNHDA, SQIVND (reference sequence). These data belong to a study of shared clonotypes between healthy human individuals. Positively selected for CCR7, the CD45RO-negative cells used as naive CD8 cells excluded terminally differentiated effector memory CD45RA+ cells. Study observations and caveats: Naive subsets generally had larger estimated richness than memory subsets. Non-shared clonotypes had lower generation probabilities than those shared by all four donors.

The sequence was obtained from a man between 18 and 35 years old in good health. Some clones in this sample may be carry-over from other donors' samples. The sequenced sample was naive CD8+ T cells from PBMCs. The chain recombines TRBV19 with TRBJ1-5; 9 nucleotides align to TRBD1. In DNA, the CDR3 is TGTGCCAGTAGTAGAACCGGGACAGGGATTCAGCCCCAGCATTTT. Its protein is CASSRTGTGIQPQHF.